A single sample gave rise to the 23 T cell receptor beta chains below, sequenced in a study of identifying expanded T cells in peripheral blood. Repertoires were generated with immunoSEQ multiplex PCR, while TCRdb's copy carries only in-frame clones and drops some. The profile shows some 75,000 clones, around 90% of them singletons. Sequenced: blood. All receptors come from a person aged 18 to 75 in good health.

The rearrangement uses TRBV11-2 and TRBJ2-3; 9 nucleotides line up with TRBD2. Germline values: CDR1 SGHAT, CDR2 FQNNGV. V was pared by 0 bases and J by 4 bases, with 5 bases of the junction left unmatched. CDR3 length equals 16 residues. The chain's CDR3 is CASSLESGGRADTQYF. The CDR3 bases are TGTGCCAGCAGCTTAGAGAGCGGCGGGAGGGCAGATACGCAGTATTTT.

The gene calls are TRBV29-1 and TRBJ2-5; TRBD2 matches at 9 bases. The end of the DNA aligns better with TRBJ2-7, so the J call may be wrong. The CDR3 consists of 14 residues. CDR1 is SQVTM and CDR2 is ANQGSEA in the germline V gene. The chain's CDR3 is CSVVVSGSFHEQYF. CDR3 nucleotides: TGCAGCGTTGTAGTTAGCGGGAGCTTCCACGAGCAGTACTTC.

The chain has TRBV7-6 and TRBJ2-1, with 13 bases aligning to TRBD2. V dropped 3 bases and J dropped 8; count of bases not matched to a gene: 7. From germline, CDR1 is SGHVS and CDR2 FNYEAQ. This CDR3 has 16 residues. The chain's CDR3 is CASSFITSGRAYEQFF. The DNA of the CDR3 is TGTGCCAGCAGCTTCATCACTAGCGGGAGGGCCTATGAGCAGTTCTTC.

This chain uses TRBV19 with TRBJ1-4, with 7 positions matching TRBD1. CDR1 is LNHDA, CDR2 SQIVND, per germline (reference sequence). The V gene end was trimmed by 9 bases and the J gene end by 0 bases; junction bases not matched to a gene: 13. The CDR3 has 17 amino acids. In nucleotides, the CDR3 is TGTGCCAGCAACTCCGGGACAGACCTTTCAACTAATGAAAAACTGTTTTTT. Translation: CASNSGTDLSTNEKLFF.

The rearrangement uses TRBV12-5 and TRBJ2-3; D call uncertain. The V gene's germline CDR1 is LGHNT and CDR2 FRNRAP. The CDR3 runs 15 residues. Trimming left V 6 bases short and J 0 bases short, with 13 bases between. This chain's CDR3 is CASGRTSPSTDTQYF. The CDR3 DNA is TGTGCTAGTGGCCGGACGTCTCCTAGCACAGATACGCAGTATTTT.

The chain combines TRBV5-4 with TRBJ2-5, with a tentative D call TRBD2 (5 bases). CDR3 length: 13 amino acids. Germline V gene sequence: CDR1 SGHNT, CDR2 YYREEE (reference sequence). V dropped 5 bases and J dropped 0 bases, with 8 bases sitting between them. The CDR3 region has the DNA TGTGCCAGCAGACTGGACTACCAAGAGACCCAGTACTTC. Its translation is CASRLDYQETQYF.

This clone was found once. At one end the junction does not follow the germline gene, possibly because of a read error. The chain has TRBV7-2 and TRBJ2-7, with D unresolved. There are 14 residues in the CDR3. The germline V gene encodes CDR1 SGHTA and CDR2 FQGNSA. The CDR3 loop is CASRSAMADPRFHF. The CDR3 bases are TGTGCCAGCAGATCAGCCATGGCAGACCCCCGATTCCACTTC.

The J gene is TRBJ2-5, the V gene TRBV21-1; the D call TRBD1 from the table was never checked on the DNA. TRBV21-1 is flagged as a pseudogene. This CDR3 is built from 14 residues. CDR3 in amino acids: CASSPGEVWETQYF. In DNA form, the CDR3 reads TGTGCCAGCAGCCCAGGGGAAGTTTGGGAGACCCAGTACTTC.

The genes are TRBV5-4 and TRBJ2-5, with 10 bases lining up with TRBD2. The length of the CDR3 is 17 residues. CDR1 is SGHNT and CDR2 is YYREEE in the germline V gene (reference sequence). V shed 0 bases, J shed 4 bases, and the junction held 9 bases outside the gene matches. The CDR3 DNA reads as TGTGCCAGCAGCTTGGGAGGGCTAGCGGGAGCAGGAGAGACCCAGTACTTC. This encodes CASSLGGLAGAGETQYF. The complete variable domain, with remaining parts taken from reference TRBV5-4 and TRBJ2-5, reads ETGVTQSPTHLIKTRGQQVTLRCSSQSGHNTVSWYQQALGQGPQFIFQYYREEENGRGNFPPRFSGLQFPNYSSELNVNALELDDSALYLCASSLGGLAGAGETQYFGPGTRLLVL.

The J gene is TRBJ1-1, the V gene TRBV2; TRBD1 might be the D (5 bases). Trimming took 2 bases from V and 6 from J, leaving 16 bases between them. Per the germline V gene, CDR1 is SNHLY and CDR2 is FYNNEI. There are 15 residues in the CDR3. The CDR3 loop reads CASSEIWGREAEAFF. DNA for the CDR3: TGTGCCAGCAGTGAAATTTGGGGCAGAGAAGCTGAAGCTTTCTTT.

The CDR3 coding sequence is TGTGCCAGCGGGGTCCCTGGGGCCAACGTCCTGACTTTC. It encodes CASGVPGANVLTF. This chain connects TRBV6-6 to TRBJ2-6, with D uncertain. The germline gives CDR1 MNHNY, CDR2 SVGAGI (reference sequence). CDR3 size: 13 residues. Deletions cut 8 bases from V and 2 bases from J, with 7 bases between.

This clone occurred once. This sequence joins TRBV10-2 and TRBJ2-7, with 8 bases aligning to TRBD1. The CDR3 contains 13 residues. V lost 6 bases to trimming and J lost 3 bases; unmatched junction nucleotides: 4. Germline V gene lookup returns CDR1 WSHSY and CDR2 SAAADI. In nucleotides, the CDR3 is TGCGCCAGCAGCCTAGACAGGGGCTACGAGCAGTACTTC. Translation: CASSLDRGYEQYF.

The genes are TRBV6-1 and TRBJ2-5, with a possible D match to TRBD1 (6 bases). Per the germline V gene, CDR1 is MNHNS and CDR2 is SASEGT. The V gene lost 0 bases and the J gene lost 0 bases, with 11 bases spanning the gap. The CDR3 is 16 residues long. The CDR3 sequence is CASSEAGALYQETQYF. In DNA, the CDR3 is TGTGCCAGCAGTGAAGCGGGGGCACTGTACCAAGAGACCCAGTACTTC.

The chain recombines TRBV6-5 with TRBJ2-3; tentatively, D is TRBD2 (5 bases). CDR1 is MNHEY, CDR2 SVGAGI, per germline. The CDR3 is made up of 12 amino acids. V shed 10 bases and J shed 1 base, with 9 bases lying between them. This chain's CDR3 is CAIRTGTDTQYF. The CDR3 DNA is TGTGCCATCAGGACTGGCACAGATACGCAGTATTTT.

This chain joins TRBV5-1 and TRBJ2-3; D not resolved. CDR1 SGHRS and CDR2 YFSETQ come from the germline V gene. This CDR3 comprises 14 residues. Trimming shortened V by 2 bases and J by 2 bases, and 9 bases separated the two germline ends. In nucleotides, the CDR3 is TGCGCCAGCAGCTTCCCGGGCGTCACAGATACGCAGTATTTT. Translating gives CASSFPGVTDTQYF.

In this sample, this clone turned up a few times. The V gene is TRBV7-2, the J gene TRBJ2-2; D is undetermined. V was clipped by 5 bases and J by 0 bases, with 13 bases between them. The germline gives CDR1 SGHTA, CDR2 FQGNSA. There are 16 residues in the CDR3. DNA for the CDR3: TGTGCCAGCAGCCAGCGTGGTGGGACGAACACCGGGGAGCTGTTTTTT. This sequence encodes CASSQRGGTNTGELFF.

This chain uses TRBV15 with TRBJ2-3; D gene ambiguous. Trimming shortened V by 4 bases and J by 5 bases, and 10 bases separated the two germline ends. The CDR3 consists of 13 residues. Germline CDR1 and CDR2: LNHNV and YYDKDF (reference sequence). In nucleotides, the CDR3 is TGTGCCACCAGCACCCTACTCCGAGATACGCAGTATTTT. Its translation is CATSTLLRDTQYF.

The rearrangement joins TRBV9 to TRBJ1-2; tentatively, D is TRBD1 (5 bases). CDR1 is SGDLS and CDR2 is YYNGEE in the germline V gene. The CDR3 consists of 16 residues. The V end lost 4 bases, the J end lost 4 bases, and 20 bases lay between the germline ends. This chain's CDR3 is CASSRDGGGTLYGYTF. The CDR3 DNA reads as TGTGCCAGCAGCAGGGACGGCGGGGGAACGCTCTATGGCTACACCTTC.

The rearrangement uses TRBV5-1 and TRBJ1-1; D gene ambiguous. Germline V gene sequence: CDR1 SGHRS, CDR2 YFSETQ. Trimming cost V 0 bases and J 4 bases, with 10 bases left between them. CDR3 length equals 14 residues. The CDR3: CASSLEEGGTEAFF. The CDR3 DNA follows: TGCGCCAGCAGCTTGGAAGAAGGTGGCACTGAAGCTTTCTTT.

The chain links TRBV28 to TRBJ2-7, with D possibly matching TRBD2 (5 bases). The CDR3 is 12 residues long. From germline, CDR1 is MDHEN and CDR2 SYDVKM. Trimming cost V 9 bases and J 5 bases, with 14 bases left between them. CDR3 protein: CASSRGIHEQYF. The CDR3 coding sequence is TGTGCCAGTTCTCGGGGTATCCACGAGCAGTACTTC.

This rearrangement joins TRBV6-5 to TRBJ1-4; D gene unclear. V lost 6 bases, J lost 0 bases, and 11 bases lay in between. Germline CDR1 is MNHEY and CDR2 is SVGAGI. This CDR3 region has 15 residues. The CDR3 nucleotides are TGTGCCAGCAGCGGGCTGGGCTCAACTAATGAAAAACTGTTTTTT. It specifies CASSGLGSTNEKLFF.

The chain links TRBV5-1 to TRBJ2-7; D might be TRBD1 (6 bases). The V gene's germline CDR1 is SGHRS and CDR2 YFSETQ. This CDR3 comprises 14 residues. V lost 4 bases and J 3 bases, leaving 14 bases between the germline ends. The CDR3 DNA follows: TGCGCCAGCAGCGTCGAGACAGGCAACTACGAGCAGTACTTC. Its translation is CASSVETGNYEQYF.

V and J are TRBV9 and TRBJ1-1; TRBD1 matches at 7 bases. The ends lost 0 bases at V and 5 bases at J; junction bases unmatched: 7. The CDR3 totals 15 residues. Looked up from germline, CDR1 is SGDLS and CDR2 is YYNGEE. The CDR3 DNA reads TGTGCCAGCAGCGTAGCGACAGGGAAGTGGACTGAAGCTTTCTTT. Amino acid sequence: CASSVATGKWTEAFF.